The clone carrying this T cell receptor beta chain appeared a few times. Its specificity is not known. This entry is derived from a study of shared clonotypes between healthy human individuals. Naive CD8 cells comprised CD45RO-negative, CCR7-positively selected cells, excluding terminally differentiated effector memory CD45RA+ cells. The CDR3 spans 15 residues. Germline-derived CDR1 and CDR2 are MNHEY and SMNVEV (reference sequence). V was shortened by 6 bases and J by 7 bases, with 22 bases between the two germline ends. Each cell subset's genomic DNA was divided evenly among several immunoSEQ plates. In the sorted-subset replicate PCRs, around 220 ng DNA, 25,000 to 35,000 T cell genomes, was used. Generated by immunoSEQ multiplex PCR, the TCRdb table keeps only in-frame clones and is missing some. Of 1.5 million to 2.5 million clones listed, roughly 94% were seen once; the top ten hold 1.2%. Study results and caveats: How much donors shared clonotypes was expected to be affected by sequencing depth. Despite large depth, sorted-subset datasets appeared incompletely sequenced.

Sequenced sample: naive CD8+ T cells sorted from blood. The V gene is TRBV27, the J gene TRBJ2-7; D ambiguous. The origin of this receptor is a man between 18 and 35 years old in good health. The CDR3 DNA reads TGTGCCAGCAGCCCCGGACGGATGTATTGGGAAGAGCAGTACTTC. Its translation is CASSPGRMYWEEQYF.